These 17 T cell receptor beta chains were all obtained from the same sample, sequenced in a study of OX40 agonist ivuxolimab in advanced cancers. Profiled with immunoSEQ multiplex PCR; TCRdb holds only in-frame clones, not every one. The sample holds tens of thousands of clones; about 93% are singletons and the top ten take less than 20%. Here the sequenced sample was CD4+ or CD8+ T cells sorted from blood, taken in a trial of the OX40 agonist ivuxolimab. These receptor sequences come from an adult with an advanced solid tumor such as melanoma, head and neck, liver or kidney cancer.

This clone has a handful of counts. The genes are TRBV5-6 and TRBJ1-2; maybe TRBD1 (6 bases). Trimming took 1 base from V and 8 from J, leaving 15 bases between them. CDR3 length: 14 residues. The germline V gene has CDR1 SGHDT and CDR2 YYEEEE. CDR3 bases: TGTGCCAGCAGCTTGTTTTCGGGGGCTGAGGGCTACACCTTC. As protein: CASSLFSGAEGYTF.

The chain carries TRBV4-3 and TRBJ2-7; no reliable D call. Germline lookup yields CDR1 LGHNA and CDR2 YSLEER. V lost 1 base to trimming and J lost 4 bases, with 20 bases between them. This CDR3 has 17 residues. The CDR3 nucleotides read TGCGCCAGCAGCCAAGGATATCCGGGTGTATTGAATTACGAGCAGTACTTC. Its translation is CASSQGYPGVLNYEQYF.

On this clone: Within the sample, other DNA sequences also encode this same CDR3. CDR3 bases: TGTGCCAGCAGTTACGGCAGCAGCTCCTACAATGAGCAGTTCTTC. It specifies CASSYGSSSYNEQFF. V and J are TRBV6-5 and TRBJ2-1, with D hard to call. Germline-derived CDR1 and CDR2 are MNHEY and SVGAGI. The CDR3 extends over 15 amino acids. The ends were cut back, 2 bases at V and 0 bases at J, with 8 bases in the middle.

For the CDR3, the DNA is TGTGCCAGCAGTTACCTGAGCTCTGGAAACACCATATATTTT. This codes for CASSYLSSGNTIYF. The chain carries TRBV6-5 and TRBJ1-3, with D unclear. Germline V gene data show CDR1 as MNHEY and CDR2 as SVGAGI. V lost 2 bases and J 0 bases, leaving 5 bases between the germline ends. The CDR3 is made up of 14 amino acids.

The chain is built from TRBV29-1 and TRBJ2-3; the D is unclear. Germline V gives CDR1 SQVTM, CDR2 ANQGSEA. With 1 base removed from V and 0 bases from J, the gap between germline ends came to 8 bases. The CDR3 runs to 14 residues. DNA for the CDR3: TGCAGCGTTGAAGGGACGGATAGCACAGATACGCAGTATTTT. It codes for CSVEGTDSTDTQYF.

The chain carries TRBV5-6 and TRBJ2-1; D gene ambiguous. This CDR3 contains 15 residues. The germline CDR1 and CDR2 sequences are SGHDT and YYEEEE. The V end was cut by 6 bases, the J end by 6 bases, with 19 bases between. CDR3 coding DNA: TGTGCCAGCAACTCCGACCGTCTAACCCGCAATGAGCAGTTCTTC. It specifies CASNSDRLTRNEQFF.

The chain uses TRBV4-3 and TRBJ2-5; 9 bases are a match to TRBD1. The DNA end is more similar to TRBJ2-7, so the J call may be wrong. CDR3 length: 14 residues. Germline CDR1 LGHNA, CDR2 YSLEER. This chain's CDR3 is CASSQGTGVYEQYF. The CDR3 region has the DNA TGCGCCAGCAGCCAAGGGACAGGGGTCTACGAGCAGTACTTC.

The chain carries TRBV5-1 and TRBJ2-1, with D possibly matching TRBD2 (7 bases). Trimming left V 1 base short and J 6 bases short, with 14 bases between. Per the germline V gene, CDR1 is SGHRS and CDR2 is YFSETQ. The CDR3 length is 15 residues. In nucleotides, the CDR3 is TGCGCCAGCAGCTTGTGGGCGGGGGCCGCCAATGAGCAGTTCTTC. It specifies CASSLWAGAANEQFF.

CDR3 DNA: TGTGCCAGCAGTGGTCCGGGTGGTGAATCCCTCCACTTT. Translated: CASSGPGGESLHF. The V call is TRBV25-1, the J call TRBJ1-6; D is unresolved. V dropped 4 bases and J dropped 14 bases, with 15 bases sitting between them. This CDR3 comprises 13 residues. Germline lookup yields CDR1 MGHDK and CDR2 SYGVNS.

This chain connects TRBV11-2 to TRBJ2-3; 8 positions match TRBD1. Trimming removed 1 base from V and 2 bases from J; junction bases left unmatched: 5. The CDR3 has 16 amino acids. Germline V gene data show CDR1 as SGHAT and CDR2 as FQNNGV. The CDR3: CASSLGQGLHTDTQYF. Written as DNA, the CDR3 is TGTGCCAGCAGCTTAGGACAGGGGCTACACACAGATACGCAGTATTTT.

This chain links TRBV29-1 with TRBJ2-3; D possibly matches TRBD1 or TRBD2 (6 bases each). The CDR3 contains 16 residues. V lost 2 bases to trimming and J lost 3 bases, with 18 bases between them. Germline CDR1 SQVTM, CDR2 ANQGSEA. CDR3 sequence reads: CSVELPWGAGTDTQYF. DNA of the CDR3: TGCAGCGTTGAACTCCCTTGGGGGGCCGGGACAGATACGCAGTATTTT.

The chain combines TRBV11-2 with TRBJ2-1, with a possible D match to TRBD1 (5 bases). The germline V and J ends were trimmed by 5 bases and 0 bases, with 14 bases remaining between them. Germline CDR1 SGHAT, CDR2 FQNNGV. This CDR3 comprises 16 residues. The CDR3 sequence is CASSRTLNPSYNEQFF. CDR3 DNA: TGTGCCAGCAGCCGGACACTCAATCCCTCCTACAATGAGCAGTTCTTC.

The chain has TRBV9 and TRBJ2-7; D is perhaps TRBD1 (5 bases). V was cut by 1 base and J by 4 bases, with 15 bases left in between. Germline assignment: CDR1 SGDLS and CDR2 YYNGEE. The CDR3 has 15 amino acids. DNA for the CDR3: TGTGCCAGCAGCGTATCGTACAGGCTAGGTTACGAGCAGTACTTC. Translation gives CASSVSYRLGYEQYF.

In its sample, this clone was seen once. V is TRBV15 and J is TRBJ2-7; possible D gene TRBD2, 6 bases. The CDR3 has 14 residues. The germline V gene encodes CDR1 LNHNV and CDR2 YYDKDF (reference sequence). V gave up 4 bases and J gave up 2 bases, with 12 bases separating them. The CDR3: CATSIGTATYEQYF. CDR3 in DNA: TGTGCCACCAGCATTGGGACTGCTACCTACGAGCAGTACTTC.

The chain has TRBV7-2 and TRBJ1-3; TRBD1 might be the D (5 bases). Germline V gene data show CDR1 as SGHTA and CDR2 as FQGNSA. This CDR3 region has 14 residues. V gave up 2 bases and J gave up 8 bases, with 13 bases separating them. The DNA for the CDR3 is TGTGCCAGCAGCTTAACAGGACCCGGTGACACCATATATTTT. Translating it yields CASSLTGPGDTIYF.

DNA for the CDR3: TGCGCCAGCAGCCAAGAGCCCCCCAGGGTTGGCACAGATACGCAGTATTTT. Its translation: CASSQEPPRVGTDTQYF. The chain links TRBV4-3 to TRBJ2-3; D perhaps matches TRBD1 (5 bases). The V gene lost 0 bases and the J gene lost 1 base, with 14 bases spanning the gap. CDR3 length equals 17 residues. The germline V gene has CDR1 LGHNA and CDR2 YSLEER.

The genes are TRBV9 and TRBJ2-3; no firm D call. The V and J ends lost 0 bases and 6 bases respectively, with 8 bases between them. Germline V lookup: CDR1 SGDLS, CDR2 YYNGEE. The CDR3 sequence is 13 residues long. CDR3 in DNA: TGTGCCAGCAGCGTAGGGGGTGTGGATACGCAGTATTTT. As protein: CASSVGGVDTQYF.